The 22 T cell receptor beta chains below were found in one sample sequenced in a study of blood T cell repertoires in COVID-19. TCRdb's copy holds only in-frame clones and misses some; the assay was immunoSEQ multiplex PCR. In the table there are about 200,000 clones, around four fifths of which are singletons. Sample: peripheral blood. These receptors all come from a man aged 55-75 years with COVID-19, enrolled during active disease.

J is TRBJ2-2 and V is TRBV30, with D possibly matching TRBD1 (6 bases). V was shortened by 4 bases and J by 4 bases, with 7 bases between the two germline ends. CDR1 and CDR2 (germline): GTSNPN, SVGIG (reference sequence). The CDR3 is 12 residues long. CDR3 protein: CAWKTGTGELFF. The CDR3 nucleotides are TGTGCCTGGAAGACAGGCACCGGGGAGCTGTTTTTT.

This clone showed up just a few times. The chain uses TRBV29-1 and TRBJ1-1; the D gene is possibly TRBD1 (5 bases). The CDR3 is made up of 14 amino acids. Trimming took off 0 bases at V and 7 bases at J, with 15 bases between the two ends. CDR1 is SQVTM and CDR2 is ANQGSEA in the germline V gene. The CDR3 bases are TGCAGCGTTGAAGATGGGGCAGGGCGCCGTGAAGCTTTCTTT. This encodes CSVEDGAGRREAFF.

The chain combines TRBV20-1 with TRBJ1-6; D gene uncertain. CDR1 DFQATT and CDR2 SNEGSKA come from the germline V gene (reference sequence). V was clipped by 3 bases and J by 0 bases, with 9 bases between them. The CDR3 sequence is 15 residues long. CDR3 nucleotides: TGCAGTGCTAGTGACCCCAGCTCCTATAATTCACCCCTCCACTTT. It is translated as CSASDPSSYNSPLHF.

The chain employs TRBV19 and TRBJ1-2; 7 bases fit TRBD1. With V trimmed by 9 bases and J by 4 bases, 17 bases remained unmatched. The CDR3 length is 16 residues. The V gene's germline CDR1 is LNHDA and CDR2 SQIVND (reference sequence). DNA for the CDR3: TGTGCCAGCAATCCCATACAGGGGAGTCGGGGCTATGGCTACACCTTC. This codes for CASNPIQGSRGYGYTF.

J is TRBJ2-7 and V is TRBV10-3; TRBD2 matches 16 bases. The J segment lost 7 bases and the V segment lost 7 bases, leaving 10 bases of the junction unmatched. The CDR3 consists of 16 residues. CDR1 and CDR2 from the germline V gene are ENHRY and SYGVKD. The CDR3 nucleotides are TGTGCCATCACCCCCACCGGGACTAGCGGGAGGGCTGAGCAGTACTTC. Its protein is CAITPTGTSGRAEQYF.

The CDR3 sequence is CASSPLADSTDTQYF. In DNA, the CDR3 is TGTGCCAGCAGCCCCCTAGCGGATAGCACAGATACGCAGTATTTT. This rearrangement joins TRBV27 to TRBJ2-3, with 7 bases fitting TRBD2. The length of the CDR3 is 15 residues. Germline lookup yields CDR1 MNHEY and CDR2 SMNVEV (reference sequence). The V gene end was trimmed by 6 bases and the J gene end by 0 bases; junction bases not matched to a gene: 6.

The CDR3 nucleotides are TGTGCCAGCAGCGCCCACAGGGACCCCTACGAGCAGTACTTC. Encoded protein: CASSAHRDPYEQYF. J is TRBJ2-7 and V is TRBV7-9; possible D gene TRBD1, 6 bases. The germline CDR1 and CDR2 sequences are SEHNR and FQNEAQ (reference sequence). Between the trimmed V and J ends, which lost 5 bases and 2 bases, there was a span of 13 bases. This CDR3 has 14 amino acids.

This clone was found once. The chain couples TRBV27 to TRBJ1-5; 9 nucleotides agree with TRBD1. Germline values: CDR1 MNHEY, CDR2 SMNVEV (reference sequence). This CDR3 contains 16 residues. V shed 7 bases and J 5 bases; nucleotides not matched to a gene: 12. CDR3 loop: CASTRTGVMRDQPQHF. The CDR3 DNA reads TGTGCCAGCACAAGGACAGGGGTAATGAGAGATCAGCCCCAGCATTTT.

The CDR3 spells CASSSRTRYNEQYF. The CDR3, as DNA: TGTGCCAGCAGCTCCCGGACTAGGTATAACGAGCAGTACTTC. The chain is built from TRBV5-6 and TRBJ2-7, with 7 bases matching TRBD2. Germline V CDR1 and CDR2: SGHDT, YYEEEE. The length of the CDR3 is 14 residues. Germline trimming cut 3 bases from V and 5 bases from J; bases unmatched to any gene: 8.

In DNA, the CDR3 is TGTGCCAGTAGTATGTACAGGGGGCGCCAGCCCCAGCATTTT. It translates to CASSMYRGRQPQHF. The V gene is TRBV19, the J gene TRBJ1-5, with TRBD1 matching over 9 bases. Germline loops: CDR1 LNHDA, CDR2 SQIVND (reference sequence). CDR3 length equals 14 residues. J was trimmed by 7 bases and V by 3 bases; bases with no gene match: 4.

J is TRBJ2-7 and V is TRBV5-1; 8 bases fit TRBD1. V shed 4 bases and J 3 bases; nucleotides not matched to a gene: 3. This CDR3 spans 13 amino acids. Germline loops: CDR1 SGHRS, CDR2 YFSETQ. The CDR3 loop reads CASSGTGNYEQYF. The CDR3 region has the DNA TGCGCCAGCAGCGGGACAGGAAACTACGAGCAGTACTTC. The full variable domain, in which reference TRBV5-1 and TRBJ2-7 provide the parts outside the CDR3, is KAGVTQTPRYLIKTRGQQVTLSCSPISGHRSVSWYQQTPGQGLQFLFEYFSETQRNKGNFPGRFSGRQFSNSRSEMNVSTLELGDSALYLCASSGTGNYEQYFGPGTRLTVT.

This chain uses TRBV7-2 with TRBJ1-5; 7 bases align to TRBD1. Looked up from germline, CDR1 is SGHTA and CDR2 is FQGNSA. The CDR3 runs 14 residues. Losses at the gene ends were 6 bases for V and 7 bases for J; bases not matched to a gene: 9. The DNA for the CDR3 is TGTGCCAGCAGTTCCGACAGGGTCGGGCAGCCCCAGCATTTT. Translating gives CASSSDRVGQPQHF.

V usage is TRBV3-1 (or the pseudogene TRBV3-2) and J usage is TRBJ1-2, with 10 positions matching TRBD1. From germline, CDR1 is LGHDT and CDR2 YNNKEL (reference sequence). CDR3 length equals 16 residues. With V trimmed by 4 bases and J by 5 bases, 10 bases remained unmatched. CDR3 sequence: CASSLRTGGSGYGYTF. The DNA for the CDR3 is TGTGCCAGCAGCCTCCGGACAGGGGGATCAGGGTATGGCTACACCTTC.

The V and J genes are TRBV11-2 and TRBJ1-6; TRBD1 matches at 7 bases. V shed 5 bases and J 6 bases; nucleotides not matched to a gene: 10. Germline V gene sequence: CDR1 SGHAT, CDR2 FQNNGV. This CDR3 region has 16 residues. CDR3 DNA: TGTGCCAGCAGCAGAGGGGGCCAGATCGGTAATTCACCCCTCCACTTT. Translating gives CASSRGGQIGNSPLHF.

The chain employs TRBV11-2 and TRBJ1-1; 8 bases are shared with TRBD1. The length of the CDR3 is 16 residues. V gave up 2 bases and J gave up 0 bases; unmatched junction bases: 5. In germline, CDR1 is SGHAT, CDR2 FQNNGV. The CDR3 here is CASSLTTGGLNTEAFF. DNA of the CDR3: TGTGCCAGCAGCTTAACCACAGGGGGACTGAACACTGAAGCTTTCTTT.

The genes are TRBV2 and TRBJ2-7, with D perhaps matching TRBD2 (5 bases). Germline loops: CDR1 SNHLY, CDR2 FYNNEI. The CDR3 spans 14 residues. Trimming pared 4 bases from V and 4 bases from J, leaving 14 bases between. CDR3 sequence reads: CASSGKPAGYEQYF. In DNA form, the CDR3 reads TGTGCCAGCAGTGGGAAACCCGCGGGTTACGAGCAGTACTTC.

The chain links TRBV28 to TRBJ1-1; possibly TRBD1 for D (5 bases). Germline V gives CDR1 MDHEN, CDR2 SYDVKM. The CDR3 spans 13 residues. V was trimmed by 11 bases and J by 6 bases, leaving 19 bases between them. In DNA form, the CDR3 reads TGTGCCGCCGTGACAGCTTCCCGAGCTGAAGCTTTCTTT. Translated: CAAVTASRAEAFF.

Concerning this clone: This sample includes further DNA sequences coding for the same CDR3. J is TRBJ1-1 and V is TRBV14; TRBD1 matches at 7 bases. Germline CDR1 and CDR2: SGHDN and FVKESK. The CDR3 is made up of 15 amino acids. The trim removed 4 bases at V and 1 base at J, leaving 6 bases unmatched. Here the CDR3 reads CASSPRTGWNTEAFF. In DNA form, the CDR3 reads TGTGCCAGCAGCCCGCGGACAGGTTGGAACACTGAAGCTTTCTTT.

The chain joins TRBV19 to TRBJ1-2; TRBD1 agrees at 8 bases. This CDR3 has 15 residues. CDR1 LNHDA and CDR2 SQIVND come from the germline V gene (reference sequence). Losses at the gene ends were 1 base for V and 4 bases for J; bases not matched to a gene: 5. The DNA for the CDR3 is TGTGCCAGTAGTATAGGCAGGGGGCTCGGCTATGGCTACACCTTC. Its protein product is CASSIGRGLGYGYTF.

This chain uses TRBV7-2 with TRBJ1-5; D unclear. The V and J ends lost 5 bases and 0 bases respectively, with 11 bases between them. The germline gives CDR1 SGHTA, CDR2 FQGNSA. The CDR3 length is 15 residues. CDR3 bases: TGTGCCAGCAGCGCATCAGTTAATAGCAATCAGCCCCAGCATTTT. This codes for CASSASVNSNQPQHF.

The V and J genes are TRBV5-3 and TRBJ1-3; no firm D call. TRBV5-3 is noted as an ORF with a role that remains uncertain. The CDR3 consists of 13 residues. V was pared by 3 bases and J by 3 bases, with 7 bases between. CDR3 protein: CARSSSGGNTIYF. In nucleotides, the CDR3 is TGTGCCAGAAGCTCCAGTGGTGGAAACACCATATATTTT.

The rearrangement uses TRBV5-1 and TRBJ2-5; 10 bases agree with TRBD2. CDR1 and CDR2 from the germline V gene are SGHRS and YFSETQ. CDR3 length: 15 amino acids. Losses at the gene ends were 5 bases for V and 5 bases for J; bases not matched to a gene: 9. The CDR3 DNA is TGCGCCAGCAGGGAGGGACTAGCGCGTTGGGAGACCCAGTACTTC. It specifies CASREGLARWETQYF.